The 30 T cell receptor beta chains given below trace back to one sample, sequenced in a study of shared clonotypes between healthy human individuals. Sequencing was performed with immunoSEQ multiplex PCR; in TCRdb, only in-frame clones are kept and a portion is missing. The sample holds 2 million or so clones; 85% to 95% are singletons and the top ten take 0.1% to 0.15%. The sequencing sample was made of naive CD4+ T cells sorted from blood. Regarding subset: CD45RA+ positively selected. The source is a young man in good health.

The chain carries TRBV11-2 and TRBJ2-5; D ambiguous. The ends were cut back, 5 bases at V and 5 bases at J, with 9 bases in the middle. This CDR3 has 12 amino acids. Per the germline V gene, CDR1 is SGHAT and CDR2 is FQNNGV. CDR3 DNA: TGTGCCAGCAGCCTTGCGGTCGAGACCCAGTACTTC. Residues: CASSLAVETQYF.

Details on this clone: The same CDR3 is also encoded by other DNA sequences in this sample. V gene TRBV7-8 combines with J gene TRBJ1-1, with TRBD1 matching over 8 bases. This CDR3 region has 15 residues. Looked up from germline, CDR1 is SGHVS and CDR2 is FQNEAQ. The ends lost 6 bases at V and 0 bases at J; junction bases unmatched: 6. CDR3 amino acids: CASRLQGEVNTEAFF. Here the CDR3 DNA reads TGTGCCAGCAGGTTACAGGGGGAAGTGAACACTGAAGCTTTCTTT.

The J gene is TRBJ1-2, the V gene TRBV7-9, with TRBD1 as a possible D gene (6 bases). Germline loops: CDR1 SEHNR, CDR2 FQNEAQ (reference sequence). CDR3 length equals 16 residues. The V end was cut by 5 bases, the J end by 5 bases, with 21 bases between. CDR3 DNA: TGTGCCAGCAGCACCGTAGGGGGGGCCAATCCTTATGGCTACACCTTC. Residues: CASSTVGGANPYGYTF.

This rearrangement joins TRBV10-3 to TRBJ1-2; 9 bases align to TRBD1. The CDR3 runs 14 residues. The germline CDR1 and CDR2 sequences are ENHRY and SYGVKD. V was clipped by 6 bases and J by 6 bases; unmatched bases: 8. In nucleotides, the CDR3 is TGTGCCATCAGCGTCGACAGGGGGTCTAATGGCTACACCTTC. Amino acid sequence: CAISVDRGSNGYTF.

In regard to this clone: Other DNA sequences in this sample translate to the same CDR3. V is TRBV10-3 and J is TRBJ2-7, with unresolved D. The CDR3 loop spans 11 amino acids. V was cut by 9 bases and J by 7 bases, with 13 bases left in between. Germline V lookup: CDR1 ENHRY, CDR2 SYGVKD. DNA for the CDR3: TGTGCCATAGGAACCCTCGCTGAGCAGTACTTC. It translates to CAIGTLAEQYF.

The rearrangement joins TRBV27 to TRBJ2-7; 10 bases are shared with TRBD2. CDR1 is MNHEY and CDR2 is SMNVEV in the germline V gene (reference sequence). V dropped 3 bases and J dropped 7; count of bases not matched to a gene: 6. The CDR3 is 14 residues long. The CDR3 sequence: CASSFLAGAGEQYF. CDR3 nucleotides: TGTGCCAGCAGTTTCCTAGCGGGGGCGGGTGAGCAGTACTTC.

The chain joins TRBV10-2 to TRBJ2-7; TRBD2 matches 8 bases. Germline values: CDR1 WSHSY, CDR2 SAAADI. This CDR3 contains 16 residues. The trim removed 1 base at V and 2 bases at J, leaving 7 bases unmatched. CDR3 sequence (DNA): TGCGCCAGCAGTGAGTGGGGGGCGGGAGGCCCCTACGAGCAGTACTTC. This codes for CASSEWGAGGPYEQYF.

The J gene is TRBJ1-2, the V gene TRBV5-6; D gene ambiguous. The CDR3 loop spans 13 amino acids. V was pared by 2 bases and J by 8 bases, with 13 bases between. The germline gives CDR1 SGHDT, CDR2 YYEEEE. The CDR3 spells CASSLSAGEGYTF. For the CDR3, the DNA is TGTGCCAGCAGCTTAAGTGCCGGGGAAGGCTACACCTTC.

This chain uses TRBV2 with TRBJ1-1; 7 nucleotides line up with TRBD1. V was pared by 6 bases and J by 5 bases, with 3 bases of the junction left unmatched. This CDR3 has 12 residues. The germline V gene has CDR1 SNHLY and CDR2 FYNNEI. This CDR3 is CASRQGYTEAFF. CDR3 coding DNA: TGTGCCAGCAGACAGGGGTATACTGAAGCTTTCTTT.

The CDR3 is CAIRGGRQETQYF. The CDR3 DNA sequence: TGTGCCATCAGGGGGGGACGGCAAGAGACCCAGTACTTC. The chain joins TRBV10-3 to TRBJ2-5; D is perhaps TRBD2 (6 bases). The CDR3 is made up of 13 amino acids. Germline CDR1 is ENHRY and CDR2 is SYGVKD. Trimming left V 6 bases short and J 2 bases short, with 10 bases between.

The chain carries TRBV6-5 and TRBJ2-7; 9 nucleotides match TRBD1. J gave up 2 bases and V 2 bases, and 4 bases lay outside the gene matches. Germline V gene data show CDR1 as MNHEY and CDR2 as SVGAGI. The CDR3 is 15 residues long. The CDR3 DNA is TGTGCCAGCAGTTACGGGACAGGGTCCCCCTACGAGCAGTACTTC. Amino acids: CASSYGTGSPYEQYF.

The chain is built from TRBV21-1 and TRBJ1-5; the table's D call TRBD1 went unverified against the DNA. TRBV21-1 is noted as a pseudogene. This CDR3 has 15 residues. The CDR3 coding sequence is TGTGCCAGCAGCAAAGCGCTCAGGGGGCAACAGCCCCAGCATTTT. Protein sequence: CASSKALRGQQPQHF.

V usage is TRBV9 and J usage is TRBJ1-6; D is unresolved. The CDR3 spans 15 residues. V lost 2 bases to trimming and J lost 4 bases, with 10 bases between them. Per the germline V gene, CDR1 is SGDLS and CDR2 is YYNGEE. The CDR3: CASSVQAEYNSPLHF. The DNA for the CDR3 is TGTGCCAGCAGCGTCCAAGCAGAATATAATTCACCCCTCCACTTT.

This chain connects TRBV28 to TRBJ1-1; D ambiguous. The CDR3 contains 11 residues. Between the trimmed V and J ends, which lost 2 bases and 9 bases, there was a span of 7 bases. The V gene's germline CDR1 is MDHEN and CDR2 SYDVKM. The CDR3: CASSLGEKAFF. The CDR3 bases are TGTGCCAGCAGTTTAGGAGAGAAAGCTTTCTTT.

The chain carries TRBV6-1 and TRBJ1-1, with 10 bases identical to TRBD1. CDR3 size: 13 residues. V shed 8 bases, J shed 7 bases, and the junction held 7 bases outside the gene matches. Germline lookup yields CDR1 MNHNS and CDR2 SASEGT. CDR3: CASPRQGAGEAFF. The DNA for the CDR3 is TGTGCCAGCCCGAGACAGGGGGCAGGTGAAGCTTTCTTT.

V usage is TRBV19 and J usage is TRBJ1-5; D gene uncertain. Germline V gene lookup returns CDR1 LNHDA and CDR2 SQIVND (reference sequence). Trimming left V 3 bases short and J 9 bases short, with 12 bases between. This CDR3 comprises 13 residues. Written as DNA, the CDR3 is TGTGCCAGTAGTATTAGTGTCGAGCGGCCCCAGCATTTT. It encodes CASSISVERPQHF.

This chain uses TRBV30 with TRBJ2-5; TRBD2 aligns across 8 bases. Germline CDR1 is GTSNPN and CDR2 is SVGIG (reference sequence). The CDR3 sequence is 17 residues long. J was trimmed by 3 bases and V by 0 bases; bases with no gene match: 12. CDR3 protein: CAWSVGDRLAGKETQYF. In DNA, the CDR3 is TGTGCCTGGAGTGTAGGCGATCGGCTAGCGGGCAAAGAGACCCAGTACTTC.

The sample holds one count of this clone. At the DNA level, this CDR3 is encoded by other sequences in the same sample as well. The V call is TRBV6-6, the J call TRBJ1-1; 8 nucleotides align to TRBD1. Looked up from germline, CDR1 is MNHNY and CDR2 is SVGAGI (reference sequence). Germline trimming cut 1 base from V and 2 bases from J; bases unmatched to any gene: 3. The CDR3 extends over 15 amino acids. CDR3 protein: CASSYLGQGNTEAFF. The CDR3 DNA reads TGTGCCAGCAGTTACTTAGGACAGGGAAACACTGAAGCTTTCTTT.

The chain is built from TRBV10-3 and TRBJ2-2; a possible D gene is TRBD1 (6 bases). The CDR3 consists of 12 residues. Trimming took 9 bases from V and 6 from J, leaving 11 bases between them. The germline V gene has CDR1 ENHRY and CDR2 SYGVKD. The CDR3 DNA is TGTGCCATGCAAGGGGGAGCCGGGGAGCTGTTTTTT. This encodes CAMQGGAGELFF.

The chain combines TRBV6-6 with TRBJ2-1; D not certain. This CDR3 comprises 11 residues. V lost 2 bases and J lost 7, with 3 bases in between. CDR1 MNHNY and CDR2 SVGAGI come from the germline V gene (reference sequence). CDR3 sequence reads: CASSYTNEQFF. The DNA of the CDR3 is TGTGCCAGCAGTTACACTAATGAGCAGTTCTTC.

CDR3: CASSYRAVRYTEAFF. CDR3 nucleotide sequence: TGTGCCAGCAGTTACCGGGCGGTTCGGTACACTGAAGCTTTCTTT. The chain carries TRBV6-5 and TRBJ1-1, with no clear D. Trimming took off 2 bases at V and 3 bases at J, with 13 bases between the two ends. The CDR3 sequence is 15 residues long. Germline V lookup: CDR1 MNHEY, CDR2 SVGAGI.

The CDR3 protein is CASSVLEGNTIYF. The CDR3 DNA reads as TGTGCCAGCAGCGTATTAGAGGGTAACACCATATATTTT. This chain uses TRBV9 with TRBJ1-3; no firm D call. The length of the CDR3 is 13 residues. V was trimmed by 1 base and J by 7 bases, leaving 9 bases between them. In germline, CDR1 is SGDLS, CDR2 YYNGEE.

This clone was seen only once. This chain links TRBV7-9 with TRBJ2-6; TRBD2 matches at 9 bases. After removal of 5 bases from V and 1 base from J, the junction contained 12 bases not matched to a gene. CDR1 and CDR2 from the germline V gene are SEHNR and FQNEAQ (reference sequence). This CDR3 spans 19 amino acids. CDR3 in amino acids: CASSPIAGTSLSGANVLTF. The CDR3 DNA is TGTGCCAGCAGCCCGATTGCCGGGACTAGCTTATCTGGGGCCAACGTCCTGACTTTC.

For this clone: Other DNA sequences of this sample code for an identical CDR3. CDR3 loop: CAISPGQGAYEQYF. For the CDR3, the DNA is TGTGCCATCAGCCCGGGACAGGGGGCCTACGAGCAGTACTTC. The chain has TRBV10-3 and TRBJ2-7, with TRBD1 matching 11 bases. Germline V lookup: CDR1 ENHRY, CDR2 SYGVKD. The CDR3 contains 14 residues. The V gene end was trimmed by 6 bases and the J gene end by 2 bases; junction bases not matched to a gene: 3.

This clone has a single count. V and J are TRBV4-2 and TRBJ2-5, with 7 bases that match TRBD1. V shed 0 bases and J 1 base; nucleotides not matched to a gene: 2. The CDR3 is made up of 15 amino acids. From germline, CDR1 is LGHNA and CDR2 YNFKEQ. The CDR3 DNA follows: TGTGCCAGCAGCCAAGATGGGGACAGCCAAGAGACCCAGTACTTC. This translates into CASSQDGDSQETQYF.

This sequence joins TRBV6-5 and TRBJ2-2; 7 bases match TRBD1. Trimming cost V 2 bases and J 4 bases; bases outside gene matches: 7. The CDR3 has 16 residues. Germline V gene sequence: CDR1 MNHEY, CDR2 SVGAGI. CDR3 coding DNA: TGTGCCAGCAGTTACGCGAATAACAGGGGCACCGGGGAGCTGTTTTTT. This codes for CASSYANNRGTGELFF.

The V call is TRBV5-6, the J call TRBJ1-2, with D perhaps TRBD1 (5 bases). This CDR3 is built from 13 residues. The germline CDR1 and CDR2 sequences are SGHDT and YYEEEE. V lost 1 base to trimming and J lost 5 bases, with 9 bases between them. The CDR3: CASSLPGIYGYTF. The CDR3 bases are TGTGCCAGCAGCTTGCCAGGGATATATGGCTACACCTTC.

The chain recombines TRBV6-5 with TRBJ1-1; D ambiguous. There are 15 residues in the CDR3. Germline V lookup: CDR1 MNHEY, CDR2 SVGAGI. The germline V and J ends were trimmed by 0 bases and 3 bases, with 11 bases remaining between them. The CDR3 bases are TGTGCCAGCAGTTACTCGGTGGGTTTCTACACTGAAGCTTTCTTT. Its translation is CASSYSVGFYTEAFF.

The chain carries TRBV14 and TRBJ2-5; 8 nucleotides align to TRBD1. The J call may be mistaken, given a closer DNA end match to TRBJ2-7. The CDR3 runs 15 residues. Germline loops: CDR1 SGHDN, CDR2 FVKESK. This CDR3 is CASSPQGAGSYEQYF. DNA of the CDR3: TGTGCCAGCAGCCCCCAGGGGGCGGGCTCCTACGAGCAGTACTTC.

For this clone: Other DNA sequences in the same sample also yield this CDR3. The chain recombines TRBV6-5 with TRBJ1-2; D might be TRBD1 (5 bases). The CDR3 loop spans 13 amino acids. Trimming took 7 bases from V and 1 from J, leaving 10 bases between them. CDR1 is MNHEY, CDR2 SVGAGI, per germline. The CDR3, as DNA: TGTGCCAGCACCCGGGGCAGTAACTATGGCTACACCTTC. Amino acid sequence: CASTRGSNYGYTF.